The entry below gives a single TCR beta chain sequence along with its context. The clone's antigen remains unknown. Qualities for individual bases were not recorded, and no much larger clone is one base off. The library was obtained by the immunoSEQ multiplex PCR assay. For the multiplex PCR, a mixture combining 60 forward primers for TCR Vbeta segments and 13 reverse primers for TCR Jbeta segments was used. The CDR3 region of rearranged TCR beta genes was amplified from genomic DNA with a multiplex PCR assay. Amplified TCR beta libraries were sequenced as 87-base-pair reads on the Illumina HiSeq System. As for how the authors treated the data: In a later analysis, about 80 million unique TCR beta chains were counted across the 650 to 700 repertoires, and roughly 11 million of these chains were shared by at least two donors. Raw reads were error-corrected and collapsed into unique sequences by a nearest-neighbor algorithm in which closely related sequences were merged to remove PCR and sequencing errors. To assign V, D and J gene segments, CDR3 sequences were aligned to IMGT reference sequences. For a sequence to be retained, at least a six-nucleotide match to both a V gene segment and a J gene segment was required. Rearrangements were classified as productive when the CDR3 lacked stop codons and remained in frame with V and J, and all other rearrangements were classified as non-productive. Following IMGT convention, CDR3 was defined as the stretch from the second conserved V-encoded cysteine up to the conserved J-encoded phenylalanine. The earlier analysis of some 540 of the donors excluded any sequence lacking an unambiguous match to a single V gene segment. In an earlier analysis of approximately 590 of the donors, V segments were called functional above 56.7% productive rearrangements and were called segregating when the between-donor standard deviation exceeded 5%. To diagnose cytomegalovirus status from the catalog of TCR beta chain sequences, a statistical classification framework was built. V and J gene assignment, in a later analysis, came from comparing TCR nucleotide sequences with IMGT/GENE-DB human TR gene sequences. In a later analysis, CDR3 sequences and most-parsimonious VDJ recombination scenarios were assigned using the TCRdist pipeline. In a later analysis, each TCR beta chain was defined by its CDR3 amino acid sequence together with its V-gene family, and reads without a unique V-gene family were excluded. As a way to deal with suspected cross-contamination and a sequencing artifact, a later analysis dropped 640 or so nucleotide sequences that were highly shared and had low generation probability. In a later analysis, a clonal expansion index for each public chain was calculated from normalized within-repertoire ranks of inferred template counts. In a later analysis, generation probabilities were computed using a VDJ recombination model fitted to out-of-frame rearrangements, and the results were checked against IGoR. A later analysis scored TCR-TCR, TCR-HLA and TCR-CMV co-occurrence with hypergeometric tests, applying a repertoire-size bias correction to TCR pairs. A later analysis estimated false discovery rates by permuting HLA or CMV assignments 20 times. In a later analysis, co-occurring TCRs were grouped using DBSCAN, with TCRdist sequence similarity added in when clustering inside HLA-allele-positive subsets. Repertoires with fewer than 30,000 or more than 120,000 public chains, plus five repertoires with anomalous nucleotide sharing, were excluded from co-occurrence clustering. Held by TCRdb, this immuneACCESS table contains in-frame sequences only and omits some clones. Under half of the omission traces to an unresolved V gene where checked; the cause of the rest is unknown. That table gives V, J and clone size, and the DNA gave D and trimming. This sample has more than 150,000 clones in its table, and around 82% of those were observed once. 0.38% of the sample comes from the top ten.

Reading the germline V gene gives CDR1 MDHEN and CDR2 SYDVKM. The trim is 3 bases for V and 5 bases for J, with a gap of 14 bases between the germline ends. Reading from cysteine to phenylalanine, the CDR3 counts 14 amino acids. Of all the DNA, just the CDR3 is kept, 42 bases in frame from base 1. These data are taken from a study of cytomegalovirus exposure and HLA in healthy donors (dated by TCRdb to 2016 to 2017). For the wider study: According to an earlier analysis of 587 of the donors, about 179 million T cells yielded roughly 110 million unique TCR beta sequences and about 300 Gb of sequence data. Roughly 300 gigabases of sequencing data and around 88 million unique TCR sequences made up an early release that covered several hundred HLA-typed donors. Among the roughly 390 genotyped donors, around 79% belonged to the genetic ancestry cluster associated with self-reported Caucasian donors. The aim of the study was to test whether cataloging public T cell receptors could identify signatures of past pathogen exposure. The study used immunosequencing to profile the T cell repertoires of approximately 690 subjects and linked those repertoires to cytomegalovirus serostatus. In addition to the first cohort of 666 subjects, a separate validation cohort of 120 different subjects was used. High-throughput TCR immunosequencing, statistical association of individual TCRs with disease status, and machine learning were combined to predict cytomegalovirus infection status. A later analysis re-analyzed previously published TCR beta repertoires from roughly 600 donors and added high-resolution HLA genotyping to study TCR occurrence patterns. In the later analysis, no new phenotypic data were used to find candidate immune exposures; instead, reliance was placed on TCR beta sequences and their occurrence across donors. To decide whether each TCR beta V gene segment behaved as functional or pseudogenic, an earlier analysis of approximately 600 of the donors relied on high-throughput TCR beta sequencing. Donor age, sex, ethnicity and CMV serostatus were compiled together with the repertoire data. A later genetic analysis used genome-wide SNP genotypes for about three fifths of the roughly 700 donors, treating that subset as a discovery cohort. Every discovery cohort repertoire had been produced on one sequencing platform. Class I and class II HLA loci were covered by the typing at four-digit resolution. Typing coverage differed by locus: A, B, C, DRB1 and DQB1 were typed in about 620-640 donors, DQA1 in about 500, DPA1 in 600 to 610, and DPB1 in approximately 450. Several DR-DQ haplotypes were treated as single units for association and clustering because of strong linkage in the cohort. Among approximately 370 genotyped donors of the cohort, an average of approximately 240,000 unique TCR beta nucleotide sequences was sequenced per donor, of which approximately 18% were non-productive. Paper-wide results and their limitations: In a later genetic analysis, fewer N-insertions in productive TCRs were reported among donors in an Asian-associated ancestry cluster than the 666-donor mean. Most TCR sequences were seen in very few donors, while some public TCRs were found in many individuals. Because counts were too low, around 18 rarely observed V segments, including chromosome 9 orphons, were left out of the earlier analysis of about 620 of the donors. In a later analysis, most CMV-associated TCR beta chains were found to appear HLA-restricted, with HLA associations seemingly driven largely by CMV exposure. In a later analysis, TCR association rates were found to vary across HLA loci, with the most associated TCRs seen for DRB1 alleles and the fewest for HLA-C alleles. A cluster of highly shared sequence variants was judged likely to be a technical artifact of the sequencing pipeline. Three of the identified cytomegalovirus-associated TCR beta chains were confirmed in vitro to be specific for cytomegalovirus antigens. The 87-base-pair reads could not distinguish some IMGT-functional V segments, including TRBV6-2 and TRBV6-3, so those segments were excluded. Only TCR beta chains were sequenced in this cohort, and the absence of alpha or paired-chain data limited detectable features. The study gave a list of more than 150 TCR beta chains associated with cytomegalovirus. An association between a missense DCLRE1C variant and V-gene and J-gene trimming of TCR beta chains was found in a later genetic analysis and replicated in an independent cohort. In both the original and validation cohorts, the classifier was reported to diagnose cytomegalovirus status with high specificity and sensitivity. The presence/absence analyses assumed that sequencing depth was roughly uniform across donors, and that assumption may not be true. Immune exposure information for the cohort was limited to CMV serostatus. The authors suggested that the approach could potentially be generalized to other disease states and immunological phenotypes. Broadly in line with IMGT annotations, most TCR beta V segments showed up in productive rearrangements about 87% or about 30% of the time in an earlier analysis of around 550 of the donors. A further reported finding was that TCR beta sequences accurately predicted the HLA-A and HLA-B alleles for most subjects in the first cohort. Because HLA typing was unavailable for some donors at each locus, only the typed subset was used in association tests. A later analysis reported that several top co-occurrence clusters appeared linked to parvovirus B19, influenza, CMV and Epstein-Barr virus. Specific HLA alleles were associated with more than 15,000 TCR beta sequences at a false discovery rate of 0.05 in a later analysis. Correlated functional status among segregating V segments might be attributable to linkage disequilibrium, but an unknown experimental factor could not be ruled out. Assigning TCR associations to individual alleles was difficult when HLA alleles, especially DR and DQ, strongly co-occurred. In a later analysis, HLA-associated TCR beta chains were found to be more clonally expanded and to have lower generation probabilities than equally common non-associated chains.

The cohort comprised 710 or so healthy bone marrow donors. At the time of sampling, every cohort member was nominally healthy, though immune exposures that went unrecorded were likely present. The donor was CMV seronegative and belonged to the group of around 400 seronegative cohort members. Each donor provided a peripheral blood sample, and peripheral blood mononuclear cells were used for TCR beta sequencing. Genomic DNA extraction from the blood cell samples was performed with the Qiagen DNeasy Blood Extraction Kit. The TCR originated in a boy younger than 10 in good health and CMV-seronegative. Sequencing was carried out using PBMCs. The rearrangement combines TRBV28 with TRBJ2-7; the D segment could be TRBD1, given 5 matching bases. The DNA sequence is as follows: TGTGCCAGCAGTTTTGTTAAGGGGATCAACGAGCAGTACTTC. The translation is CASSFVKGINEQYF.